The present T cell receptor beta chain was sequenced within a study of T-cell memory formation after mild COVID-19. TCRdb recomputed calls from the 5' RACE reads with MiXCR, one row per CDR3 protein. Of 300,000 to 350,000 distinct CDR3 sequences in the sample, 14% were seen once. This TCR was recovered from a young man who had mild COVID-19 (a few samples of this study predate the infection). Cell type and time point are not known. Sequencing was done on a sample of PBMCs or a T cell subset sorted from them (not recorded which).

The CDR3 is CASSPRTGVDTEAFF. Written as DNA, the CDR3 is TGTGCCAGCTCACCACGGACAGGGGTTGACACTGAAGCTTTCTTT. The chain couples TRBV18 to TRBJ1-1, with 9 nucleotides matching TRBD1. V gave up 1 base and J gave up 3 bases; unmatched junction bases: 3. The germline V gene encodes CDR1 KGHSH and CDR2 LQKENI. The CDR3 is made up of 15 amino acids.